This entry is about one T cell receptor beta chain. This clone was picked up a small number of times. Its target antigen remains unknown. Base-call qualities are not available, and no considerably larger clone is one nucleotide away. Receptors were amplified or captured by the immunoSEQ multiplex PCR assay. A mixture of 60 forward primers for TCR Vbeta segments and 13 reverse primers for TCR Jbeta segments was used in the multiplex PCR. Amplification of the CDR3 region of rearranged TCR beta genes was performed with a multiplex PCR assay on genomic DNA. The Illumina HiSeq System was used to sequence the amplified TCR beta libraries as 87-base-pair reads. As for how the authors treated the data: A later analysis tallied tens of millions of unique TCR beta chains across the 700 or so repertoires, and some 10 million of those chains were shared by two or more donors. Raw reads were error-corrected and collapsed into unique sequences with a nearest-neighbor algorithm that merged closely related sequences to remove PCR and sequencing errors. To assign V, D and J gene segments, CDR3 sequences were aligned to IMGT reference sequences. For a sequence to be retained, at least a six-nucleotide match to both a V gene segment and a J gene segment was required. Rearrangements were called productive when the CDR3 lacked stop codons and stayed in frame with V and J; all others were non-productive. Following IMGT convention, CDR3 was defined as the stretch from the second conserved V-encoded cysteine to the conserved J-encoded phenylalanine. The earlier analysis of about 590 of the donors excluded sequences that lacked an unambiguous match to a single V gene segment. In an earlier analysis of several hundred of the donors, V segments were called functional above 56.7% productive rearrangements and were called segregating when the between-donor standard deviation exceeded 5%. A statistical classification framework was built to diagnose cytomegalovirus status from the catalog of TCR beta chain sequences. V and J gene assignment, in a later analysis, came from comparing TCR nucleotide sequences with IMGT/GENE-DB human TR gene sequences. In a later analysis, CDR3 sequences and most-parsimonious VDJ recombination scenarios were assigned using the TCRdist pipeline. In a later analysis, every TCR beta chain was defined by the combination of its CDR3 amino acid sequence and its V-gene family, and reads without a unique V-gene family were dropped. In a later analysis, fewer than 650 highly shared, low-generation-probability nucleotide sequences were removed to address suspected cross-contamination and a sequencing artifact. A later analysis calculated a clonal expansion index for each public chain from normalized within-repertoire ranks of inferred template counts. A later analysis computed generation probabilities with a VDJ recombination model fitted to out-of-frame rearrangements, and checked the results against IGoR. A later analysis scored TCR-TCR, TCR-HLA and TCR-CMV co-occurrence with hypergeometric tests, applying a repertoire-size bias correction to TCR pairs. False discovery rates were estimated in a later analysis by permuting HLA or CMV assignments 20 times. A later analysis grouped co-occurring TCRs with DBSCAN, adding TCRdist sequence similarity when clustering within HLA-allele-positive subsets. Repertoires with fewer than 30,000 or more than 120,000 public chains were left out of co-occurrence clustering, as were several repertoires with anomalous nucleotide sharing. Imported from immuneACCESS, the table was reduced by TCRdb to in-frame sequences with V and J called. These copies leave out some clones; in studies compared against another copy, an unresolved V gene accounts for under half, and the cause of the remainder is not known. The V and J calls and clone size were taken over from that table, and D and trimming were inferred from the DNA. Across this sample there are 100,000 to 150,000 clones, with about 79% seen only once. The ten most abundant clones make up approximately 2% of the sample.

The sample belongs to a study of cytomegalovirus exposure and HLA in healthy donors (dated by TCRdb to about 2017). Some background on the complete study: An earlier analysis of a few hundred of the donors reported approximately 260 Gb of sequence data and 117 million unique TCR beta sequences obtained from 150 million to 200 million T cells. Using immunosequencing, the study profiled T cell repertoires from approximately 700 subjects and related those repertoires to cytomegalovirus serostatus. The study aimed to test whether cataloging public T cell receptors could reveal signatures of past pathogen exposure. Both class I and class II loci were covered by HLA typing, at four-digit resolution. High-throughput TCR immunosequencing, statistical association of individual TCRs with disease status, and machine learning were combined to predict cytomegalovirus infection status. Donor age, sex, ethnicity and CMV serostatus were collected together with the repertoire data. A handful of DR-DQ haplotypes were handled as single units for association and clustering because linkage in the cohort was strong. The genetic ancestry cluster associated with self-reported Caucasian donors included approximately 85% of the roughly 380 genotyped donors. The later analysis used no new phenotypic data to find candidate immune exposures, relying instead on TCR beta sequences and their occurrence across donors. On average, about 200,000 unique TCR beta nucleotide sequences were sequenced per donor among 300 to 500 genotyped donors of the cohort, with roughly a sixth of those sequences being non-productive. To study patterns of TCR occurrence, a later analysis re-analyzed previously published TCR beta repertoires from more than 550 donors and added high-resolution HLA genotyping. Besides the first cohort of roughly 660 subjects, a separate validation cohort made up of over a hundred different subjects was used. A later genetic analysis took genome-wide SNP genotypes for about three fifths of the roughly 670 donors and used that subset as a discovery cohort. Every repertoire in the discovery cohort had been generated on one and the same sequencing platform. An early release covering approximately 600 HLA-typed donors comprised roughly 300 gigabases of sequencing data and some 79 million unique TCR sequences. An earlier analysis of approximately 640 of the donors applied high-throughput TCR beta sequencing to assess whether each TCR beta V gene segment acted as functional or pseudogenic. The number of donors typed differed by locus, with roughly 629-640 for A, B, C, DRB1 and DQB1, around 500 for DQA1, 600 to 610 for DPA1, and under 490 for DPB1. What the authors observed across the whole study: A later analysis found that TCR association rates varied across HLA loci, with DRB1 alleles showing the most associated TCRs and HLA-C alleles the fewest. Compared with the roughly 600-donor mean, donors in an Asian-associated ancestry cluster had fewer N-insertions in productive TCRs, according to a later genetic analysis. Most CMV-associated TCR beta chains appeared to be HLA-restricted in a later analysis, and the HLA associations seemed to be driven largely by CMV exposure. An earlier analysis of several hundred of the donors showed that most TCR beta V segments appeared in productive rearrangements either about 87% or about 30% of the time, which broadly matched IMGT annotations. While some public TCRs were present in many individuals, most TCR sequences turned up only very rarely across donors. A further reported finding was that TCR beta sequences accurately predicted the HLA-A and HLA-B alleles for most subjects in the first cohort. According to the authors, the approach could potentially be generalized to other disease states and immunological phenotypes. A cluster of highly shared sequence variants was judged likely to be a technical artifact of the sequencing pipeline. CMV serostatus was the only immune exposure information available for the cohort. Linkage disequilibrium might explain the correlated functional status among segregating V segments, but an unknown experimental factor could not be excluded. In a later analysis, 16,951 TCR beta sequences were associated with specific HLA alleles at a false discovery rate of 0.05. In the study, approximately 150 TCR beta chains were listed as associated with cytomegalovirus. In a later analysis, HLA-associated TCR beta chains were found to be more clonally expanded and to have lower generation probabilities than equally common non-associated chains. This cohort had only TCR beta chains sequenced, and the lack of alpha or paired-chain data limited which features could be detected. Roughly uniform sequencing depth across donors was assumed in presence/absence analyses, although this assumption may not hold. The classifier was reported to diagnose cytomegalovirus status with high specificity and sensitivity in both the original cohort and the validation cohort. HLA typing was unavailable for some donors at each locus, so association tests used only the typed subset. Several of the top co-occurrence clusters appeared to be linked to parvovirus B19, influenza, CMV and Epstein-Barr virus, according to a later analysis. The earlier analysis of 587 of the donors excluded around 17 rarely observed V segments, including chromosome 9 orphons, because counts were too low. A later genetic analysis associated a missense DCLRE1C variant with V-gene and J-gene trimming of TCR beta chains, and an independent cohort replicated the association. Strong co-occurrence of HLA alleles, especially DR and DQ, made assigning TCR associations to individual alleles difficult. In vitro tests confirmed that a few of the cytomegalovirus-associated TCR beta chains recognize cytomegalovirus antigens. Some IMGT-functional V segments, including TRBV6-2 and TRBV6-3, could not be told apart with the 87-base-pair reads, so those segments were excluded.

V is cut by 1 base and J by 7 bases, and the space between the germline ends is 11 bases. Taken from the germline V gene, the CDR1 and CDR2 loops are MNHEY and SVGAGI. The CDR3 runs 15 amino acids, cysteine and phenylalanine included. Of all the DNA, just the CDR3 is kept, 45 bases in frame from base 1. The cohort was made up of 666 healthy bone marrow donors. Cohort members were all nominally healthy when sampled, although unrecorded immune exposures were likely present. The donor tested CMV seronegative and was one of the 352 seronegative cohort members. Every donor gave a peripheral blood sample, and the peripheral blood mononuclear cells from that sample were used for TCR beta sequencing. Genomic DNA extraction from the blood cell samples was performed with the Qiagen DNeasy Blood Extraction Kit.

The sequencing input was PBMCs. Recombination joined TRBV6-5 with TRBJ1-6, with a tentative D gene TRBD1 over 6 matching bases. This receptor was identified in a man aged 18 to 30 in good health and CMV-seronegative. The CDR3 region: CASSYWGRRNSPLHF. The DNA is as follows: TGTGCCAGCAGTTACTGGGGGCGCAGGAATTCACCCCTCCACTTT.